This T cell receptor beta chain was captured in a study of breast tumors, draining lymph nodes, adjacent tissues. Whole-study findings and limits: Tumor T cell lymph node origin was a supported hypothesis, not proven. Compared with lymph nodes, tumors were less diverse; compared with nontumor tissue, more. Luminal-like breast cancer showed significantly higher tumor–nontumor repertoire similarity than basal-like. The data were judged consistent with most tumor T cells coming from lymph node and expanding in tumor.

Samples came from axillary lymph nodes draining the breast cancer. This clonotype was seen repeatedly, ten times or more. Its antigen is currently unknown. Germline values: CDR1 DFQATT, CDR2 SNEGSKA (reference sequence). This CDR3 has 12 amino acids. The V gene lost 1 base and the J gene lost 2 bases, with 0 bases spanning the gap. One entry per CDR3 protein results from TCRdb running MiXCR on the multiplex PCR reads. The sample lists roughly 260,000 distinct CDR3 sequences, around 30% occurring once. This chain uses TRBV20-1 with TRBJ2-6; D ambiguous. Sequencing was done on a sample of axillary lymph node tissue. The sequence came from a female donor with breast cancer. Some clones in this sample may be carry-over from other donors' samples. The CDR3 nucleotides are TGCAGTGCTAGAGCTGGGGCCAACGTCCTGACTTTC. This translates into CSARAGANVLTF.